A single sample gave rise to the 12 T cell receptor beta chains below, sequenced in a study of cytomegalovirus exposure and HLA in healthy donors (dated by TCRdb to the late 2010s). The library was built by means of the immunoSEQ multiplex PCR assay. The multiplex PCR relied on a mix of 60 forward primers for TCR Vbeta segments and 13 reverse primers for TCR Jbeta segments. Entries here come from immuneACCESS through TCRdb and include only in-frame sequences with V and J called. Some clones fail to appear in such tables; in the studies checked, an unresolved V gene covers under half of the shortfall, and the cause of the remainder is unknown. For this sample the table gives under 150,000 clones, of which about 80% were detected only once. The leading ten clones occupy under 3% of the sample. The sample consisted of PBMCs. Source of these receptors: a boy aged 2 to 9 in good health and CMV-seronegative.

The CDR3 spells CASSYSDRVHEQFF. CDR3 DNA sequence: TGTGCCAGCAGTTACTCTGACAGGGTCCATGAGCAGTTCTTC. V gene TRBV6-6 combines with J gene TRBJ2-1, with TRBD1 identical over 7 bases. V was clipped by 0 bases and J by 8 bases; unmatched bases: 4. CDR1 is MNHNY, CDR2 SVGAGI, per germline (reference sequence). The CDR3 covers 14 residues.

The V call is TRBV7-2, the J call TRBJ2-3; TRBD2 agrees at 12 bases. CDR1 and CDR2 from the germline V gene are SGHTA and FQGNSA. The CDR3 loop spans 16 amino acids. Losses at the gene ends were 5 bases for V and 2 bases for J; bases not matched to a gene: 5. CDR3 protein: CASSTGLAGLTDTQYF. CDR3 nucleotide sequence: TGTGCCAGCAGCACAGGACTAGCGGGGCTCACAGATACGCAGTATTTT.

The rearrangement links TRBV18 to TRBJ1-1, with 9 bases fitting TRBD1. This CDR3 has 16 amino acids. Trimming at V came to 5 bases and at J to 3 bases, leaving 10 bases not matched to a gene. Looked up from germline, CDR1 is KGHSH and CDR2 is LQKENI. CDR3 nucleotides: TGTGCCAGCTCAAAAGGGACAGGGCTTTGGGACACTGAAGCTTTCTTT. Translated: CASSKGTGLWDTEAFF.

The chain combines TRBV2 with TRBJ2-5, with a possible D match to TRBD1 (6 bases). Trimming removed 6 bases from V and 4 bases from J, with 12 bases in between. Germline-derived CDR1 and CDR2 are SNHLY and FYNNEI. This CDR3 is built from 13 residues. CDR3 nucleotide sequence: TGTGCCAGCAGCCAGGGACAACTAGAGACCCAGTACTTC. Translation gives CASSQGQLETQYF.

This chain's CDR3 is CASSSGTGLYGYTF. For the CDR3, the DNA is TGTGCCAGCAGCTCCGGGACAGGGCTCTATGGCTACACCTTC. The chain links TRBV7-9 to TRBJ1-2, with 9 nucleotides matching TRBD1. V dropped 4 bases and J dropped 4; count of bases not matched to a gene: 4. Germline CDR1 reads SEHNR; CDR2 reads FQNEAQ (reference sequence). The CDR3 has 14 amino acids.

The chain carries TRBV7-2 and TRBJ1-5, with 10 bases fitting TRBD1. Germline V gene sequence: CDR1 SGHTA, CDR2 FQGNSA. The V and J ends lost 3 bases and 0 bases, in that order; junction bases with no gene match: 2. The CDR3 runs to 16 residues. The CDR3 reads CASSLGTGDSNQPQHF. As DNA, the CDR3 is TGTGCCAGCAGCTTGGGGACAGGGGATAGCAATCAGCCCCAGCATTTT. The full variable domain, with the rest looked up from reference TRBV7-2 and TRBJ1-5, is GAGVSQSPSNKVTEKGKDVELRCDPISGHTALYWYRQSLGQGLEFLIYFQGNSAPDKSGLPSDRFSAERTGGSVSTLTIQRTQQEDSAVYLCASSLGTGDSNQPQHFGDGTRLSIL.

CDR3 bases: TGTGCCTGGAGTGTATCCGGGGAGCAGTACGTC. Translated: CAWSVSGEQYV. V gene TRBV30 combines with J gene TRBJ2-7; D unresolved. The V end was cut by 0 bases, the J end by 7 bases, with 7 bases between. Germline V gene data show CDR1 as GTSNPN and CDR2 as SVGIG (reference sequence). This CDR3 region has 11 residues.

The rearrangement uses TRBV15 and TRBJ1-5; D gene unclear. Germline-derived CDR1 and CDR2 are LNHNV and YYDKDF (reference sequence). V was shortened by 4 bases and J by 7 bases, with 14 bases between the two germline ends. The length of the CDR3 is 14 residues. The CDR3 coding sequence is TGTGCCACCAGCATAAGGGAGCCGCGGCAGCCCCAGCATTTT. It encodes CATSIREPRQPQHF.

V gene TRBV7-9 combines with J gene TRBJ1-4; D ambiguous. V was trimmed by 5 bases and J by 8 bases, leaving 15 bases between them. This CDR3 comprises 14 residues. Germline lookup yields CDR1 SEHNR and CDR2 FQNEAQ (reference sequence). CDR3 nucleotides: TGTGCCAGCAGCGCCCCCCGGGGTCAGGAAAAACTGTTTTTT. Protein product: CASSAPRGQEKLFF.

V is TRBV19 and J is TRBJ1-5; possible D gene TRBD1, 5 bases. Trimming stripped 5 bases from V and 11 bases from J, with 28 bases between. The CDR3 covers 17 residues. Germline assignment: CDR1 LNHDA and CDR2 SQIVND (reference sequence). DNA for the CDR3: TGTGCCAGTAGTGCACGGGACTCGTCCTTTGCAATCGTTGCCCAGCATTTT. Amino acids: CASSARDSSFAIVAQHF.

V gene TRBV7-2 combines with J gene TRBJ2-7; 12 bases agree with TRBD2. Trimming at V came to 5 bases and at J to 2 bases, leaving 7 bases not matched to a gene. The germline gives CDR1 SGHTA, CDR2 FQGNSA. The CDR3 is 16 amino acids. For the CDR3, the DNA is TGTGCCAGCAGCGCCCCGACTAGCGGGGGCCCCTACGAGCAGTACTTC. Translated: CASSAPTSGGPYEQYF.

This clone was detected only once. The V and J genes are TRBV9 and TRBJ2-6; TRBD2 agrees at 9 bases. Looked up from germline, CDR1 is SGDLS and CDR2 is YYNGEE. The CDR3 covers 18 residues. Trimming removed 2 bases from V and 2 bases from J; junction bases left unmatched: 8. The CDR3 DNA is TGTGCCAGCAGCGTGTCTAGCGGGATATATCCTGGGGCCAACGTCCTGACTTTC. Its protein product is CASSVSSGIYPGANVLTF.